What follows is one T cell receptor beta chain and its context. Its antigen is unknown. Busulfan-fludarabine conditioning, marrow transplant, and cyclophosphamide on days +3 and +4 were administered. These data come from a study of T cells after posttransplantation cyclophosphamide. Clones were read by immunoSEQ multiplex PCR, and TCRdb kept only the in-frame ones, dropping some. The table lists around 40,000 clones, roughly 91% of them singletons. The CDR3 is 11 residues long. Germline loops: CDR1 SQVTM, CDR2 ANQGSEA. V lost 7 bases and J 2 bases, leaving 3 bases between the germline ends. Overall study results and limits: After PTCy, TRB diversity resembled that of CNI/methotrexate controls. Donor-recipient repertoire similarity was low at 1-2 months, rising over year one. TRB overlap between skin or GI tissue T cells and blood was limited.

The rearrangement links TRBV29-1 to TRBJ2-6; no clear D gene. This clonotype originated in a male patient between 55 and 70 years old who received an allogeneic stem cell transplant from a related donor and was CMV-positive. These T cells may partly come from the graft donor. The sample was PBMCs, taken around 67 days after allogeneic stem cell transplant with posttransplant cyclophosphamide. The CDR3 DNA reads TGCAGCGCCACTGGGGCCAACGTCCTGACTTTC. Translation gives CSATGANVLTF.